This entry concerns a single TCR beta chain. Sequencing was performed with immunoSEQ multiplex PCR; in TCRdb, only in-frame clones are kept and a portion is missing. Counted here are approximately 87,000 clones, 75% to 95% occurring once; the ten biggest clones make up 0.3% to 0.45%. This sample was taken from a study of technical replicates of blood from a handful of donors. The receptor comes from a human donor in good health. Some clones in this sample may be carry-over from other donors' samples. Material: T cells isolated from PBMCs.

CDR3 DNA sequence: TGCGCCAGCAGCCAAGGACTAGCGGGATACTACGAGCAGTACTTC. This sequence encodes CASSQGLAGYYEQYF. The chain has TRBV4-1 and TRBJ2-7; 11 bases are shared with TRBD2. Per the germline V gene, CDR1 is MGHRA and CDR2 is YSYEKL. The CDR3 has 15 residues. V lost 1 base and J lost 3; bases outside the gene matches: 2.